The 9 T cell receptor beta chains given below trace back to one sample, sequenced in a study of cytomegalovirus exposure and HLA in healthy donors. Here immunoSEQ multiplex PCR was the method, and the copy in TCRdb shows in-frame clones only, minus some. The sample lists about 200,000 clones, 83% seen once, with 5.5% to 6.5% in the top ten. Input material: PBMCs. The receptors were gathered from a woman between 18 and 29 years old in good health and CMV-seronegative.

The chain links TRBV27 to TRBJ2-2; 7 positions agree with TRBD1. After removal of 6 bases from V and 5 bases from J, the junction contained 6 bases not matched to a gene. Looked up from germline, CDR1 is MNHEY and CDR2 is SMNVEV (reference sequence). The CDR3 has 14 residues. The CDR3 sequence: CASRRQGQTGELFF. CDR3 nucleotide sequence: TGTGCCAGCAGAAGACAGGGTCAAACCGGGGAGCTGTTTTTT.

The V and J genes are TRBV30 and TRBJ2-3; 14 bases fit TRBD2. Germline V gives CDR1 GTSNPN, CDR2 SVGIG (reference sequence). CDR3 length: 14 amino acids. V lost 5 bases and J lost 4; bases outside the gene matches: 2. The CDR3 reads CAWSGLAGADTQYF. CDR3 sequence (DNA): TGTGCCTGGTCGGGACTAGCGGGGGCAGATACGCAGTATTTT.

The chain employs TRBV6-5 and TRBJ2-7, with D tentatively TRBD1 (6 bases). CDR1 MNHEY and CDR2 SVGAGI come from the germline V gene. The germline V and J ends were trimmed by 4 bases and 10 bases, with 20 bases remaining between them. The CDR3 length is 14 residues. CDR3 nucleotides: TGTGCCAGCAGTTTCTCCCTTACAGGGAAGGGCCAGTACTTC. Its protein is CASSFSLTGKGQYF.

CDR3 region: CASSVEGRAGGNTIYF. CDR3 bases: TGTGCCAGCAGCGTAGAAGGCAGGGCAGGAGGAAACACCATATATTTT. V gene TRBV9 combines with J gene TRBJ1-3; possible D gene TRBD1, 5 bases. Trimming removed 0 bases from V and 4 bases from J, with 14 bases in between. The CDR3 has 16 residues. Germline V gene sequence: CDR1 SGDLS, CDR2 YYNGEE.

V usage is TRBV23-1 and J usage is TRBJ2-1; perhaps TRBD2 as D (6 bases). TRBV23-1 is sorted into the ORF group, with uncertain function. V was pared by 4 bases and J by 4 bases, with 20 bases between. This CDR3 region has 17 residues. The CDR3 loop is CASSPRPGTLLYNEQFF. The CDR3 DNA reads as TGCGCCAGCAGTCCACGCCCAGGGACTCTCCTTTACAATGAGCAGTTCTTC.

The genes are TRBV28 and TRBJ1-1; D perhaps matches TRBD1 (5 bases). CDR1 MDHEN and CDR2 SYDVKM come from the germline V gene. CDR3 length: 15 amino acids. The germline V and J ends were trimmed by 3 bases and 0 bases, with 11 bases remaining between them. The CDR3 DNA reads TGTGCCAGCAGTTTGCCGGGACGGCTGAACACTGAAGCTTTCTTT. It translates to CASSLPGRLNTEAFF.

This chain uses TRBV6-4 with TRBJ1-1, with TRBD1 matching 11 bases. The CDR3 contains 16 residues. V shed 3 bases and J 4 bases; nucleotides not matched to a gene: 7. CDR1 is MRHNA, CDR2 SNTAGT, per germline. Written as DNA, the CDR3 is TGTGCCAGCAGTGAAGGACAGGGGGCTAGGTTCACTGAAGCTTTCTTT. It translates to CASSEGQGARFTEAFF.

J is TRBJ2-1 and V is TRBV11-2; 7 bases map to TRBD1. Germline V gene sequence: CDR1 SGHAT, CDR2 FQNNGV. The CDR3 runs 17 residues. V was clipped by 4 bases and J by 4 bases; unmatched bases: 13. CDR3 residues: CASSSARQGLSYNEQFF. In DNA, the CDR3 is TGTGCCAGCAGCTCCGCCCGACAGGGCTTGTCATACAATGAGCAGTTCTTC. Based on the CDR3 plus reference TRBV11-2 and TRBJ2-1, the full variable domain is EAGVAQSPRYKIIEKRQSVAFWCNPISGHATLYWYQQILGQGPKLLIQFQNNGVVDDSQLPKDRFSAERLKGVDSTLKIQPAKLEDSAVYLCASSSARQGLSYNEQFFGPGTRLTVL.

The CDR3 DNA is TGTGCCAGCAGTTTCGCGGGAGGGCCCTCGACAGATACGCAGTATTTT. It translates to CASSFAGGPSTDTQYF. The rearrangement links TRBV27 to TRBJ2-3; 9 nucleotides align to TRBD2. In germline, CDR1 is MNHEY, CDR2 SMNVEV (reference sequence). After removal of 3 bases from V and 3 bases from J, the junction contained 7 bases not matched to a gene. The CDR3 loop spans 16 amino acids.